The 15 T cell receptor beta chains listed next were all sequenced from one sample in a study of shared clonotypes between healthy human individuals. The data were produced by immunoSEQ multiplex PCR, yet TCRdb's version contains in-frame clones alone and is incomplete. The data show a few million clones, with just over 90% seen just once and about 0.39% held by the top ten. Material: naive CD4+ T cells from PBMCs. Subset reported: CD45RA+ positively selected. Receptor source: a man between 18 and 35 years old in good health. Some clones in this sample may be carry-over from other donors' samples.

V is TRBV7-3 and J is TRBJ2-1; 11 bases align to TRBD2. J was trimmed by 5 bases and V by 5 bases; bases with no gene match: 2. This CDR3 region has 14 residues. Germline values: CDR1 SGHTA, CDR2 FQGTGA. CDR3 nucleotide sequence: TGTGCCAGCAGCCCTAGCGGGAGGAACAATGAGCAGTTCTTC. Protein: CASSPSGRNNEQFF.

Comments on this clone: Different DNA sequences within this sample yield the same CDR3. The chain has TRBV5-1 and TRBJ2-5; D remains unclear. The V end was cut by 4 bases, the J end by 5 bases, with 12 bases between. CDR1 is SGHRS, CDR2 YFSETQ, per germline. The CDR3 sequence is 13 residues long. The CDR3 coding sequence is TGCGCCAGCAGCCCACAGCCCGGCGAGACCCAGTACTTC. Residues: CASSPQPGETQYF.

This clone was recorded only once. This chain uses TRBV6-6 with TRBJ1-2; 7 bases map to TRBD1. V was clipped by 7 bases and J by 4 bases; unmatched bases: 15. The CDR3 contains 16 residues. CDR1 and CDR2 (germline): MNHNY, SVGAGI (reference sequence). CDR3 protein: CASTTRLRGQSYGYTF. Written as DNA, the CDR3 is TGTGCCAGCACCACGAGGTTGAGGGGGCAGTCCTATGGCTACACCTTC.

V is TRBV28 and J is TRBJ2-3, with 7 nucleotides matching TRBD2. Per the germline V gene, CDR1 is MDHEN and CDR2 is SYDVKM. The trim removed 3 bases at V and 0 bases at J, leaving 3 bases unmatched. This CDR3 region has 15 residues. DNA for the CDR3: TGTGCCAGCAGTTTCCGAGCGGGAAGCACAGATACGCAGTATTTT. Its protein is CASSFRAGSTDTQYF.

CDR3 residues: CASSVGLSGGNQPQHF. Written as DNA, the CDR3 is TGTGCCAGCAGTGTGGGCCTCTCCGGCGGCAATCAGCCCCAGCATTTT. V gene TRBV2 combines with J gene TRBJ1-5; D not resolved. Trimming took 4 bases from V and 2 from J, leaving 15 bases between them. The CDR3 runs to 16 residues. CDR1 is SNHLY, CDR2 FYNNEI, per germline.

The chain recombines TRBV7-2 with TRBJ1-5, with D possibly TRBD1 on 5 matching bases. Germline CDR1 SGHTA, CDR2 FQGNSA. The CDR3 has 14 residues. The germline V and J ends were trimmed by 1 base and 6 bases, with 10 bases remaining between them. The CDR3 reads CASSLGTQGQPQHF. Written as DNA, the CDR3 is TGTGCCAGCAGCTTAGGGACCCAGGGTCAGCCCCAGCATTTT.

This chain connects TRBV7-9 to TRBJ2-1; perhaps TRBD1 as D (7 bases). Per the germline V gene, CDR1 is SEHNR and CDR2 is FQNEAQ (reference sequence). The V gene lost 8 bases and the J gene lost 8 bases, with 10 bases spanning the gap. The CDR3 consists of 11 residues. CDR3 nucleotides: TGTGCCAGCGCCAGGGGGGATGAGCAGTTCTTC. Amino acids: CASARGDEQFF.

In the case of this clone: Other DNA sequences of this sample code for an identical CDR3. The rearrangement uses TRBV9 and TRBJ2-7, with 15 bases lining up with TRBD2. V trimming: 0 bases; J trimming: 4 bases; junction bases outside the gene matches: 2. The CDR3 covers 16 residues. The V gene's germline CDR1 is SGDLS and CDR2 YYNGEE. CDR3 residues: CASSVGGLAGGYEQYF. CDR3 nucleotides: TGTGCCAGCAGCGTAGGGGGACTAGCGGGAGGTTACGAGCAGTACTTC.

The chain combines TRBV6-1 with TRBJ2-1; D might be TRBD2 (6 bases). The germline V gene encodes CDR1 MNHNS and CDR2 SASEGT. The V and J ends lost 7 bases and 4 bases respectively, with 17 bases between them. The CDR3 consists of 15 residues. CDR3 sequence (DNA): TGTGCCAGCATCAGAGTCGGGGGTTCTTACAATGAGCAGTTCTTC. It specifies CASIRVGGSYNEQFF.

J is TRBJ1-2 and V is TRBV28; maybe TRBD1 (5 bases). The CDR3 contains 13 residues. Looked up from germline, CDR1 is MDHEN and CDR2 is SYDVKM. V lost 6 bases and J lost 0, with 8 bases in between. The CDR3 DNA sequence: TGTGCCAGCAGGGGGGAACCTAACTATGGCTACACCTTC. Encoded protein: CASRGEPNYGYTF.

This sequence joins TRBV7-9 and TRBJ2-7; TRBD1 aligns across 7 bases. Trimming cost V 5 bases and J 1 base; bases outside gene matches: 5. CDR3 length: 14 amino acids. Germline lookup yields CDR1 SEHNR and CDR2 FQNEAQ (reference sequence). In DNA, the CDR3 is TGTGCCAGCAGCACGGGACAGCCTTCCTACGAGCAGTACTTC. It translates to CASSTGQPSYEQYF.

In the case of this clone: This sample includes further DNA sequences coding for the same CDR3. The gene calls are TRBV28 and TRBJ2-7; TRBD1 matches 11 bases. Trimming took 5 bases from V and 4 from J; bases not matched to a gene: 7. The CDR3 sequence is 15 residues long. The V gene's germline CDR1 is MDHEN and CDR2 SYDVKM. Written as DNA, the CDR3 is TGTGCCAGCAGTCTACTCGGGACAGGGGGGTACGAGCAGTACTTC. Its protein product is CASSLLGTGGYEQYF.

This rearrangement joins TRBV13 to TRBJ2-1, with TRBD2 matching over 13 bases. V lost 9 bases, J lost 1 base, and 9 bases stayed unmatched. Germline V gene data show CDR1 as PRHDT and CDR2 as FYEKMQ (reference sequence). CDR3 length: 17 amino acids. The CDR3: CASSGLAGYLSYNEQFF. The CDR3 nucleotides are TGTGCCAGTTCGGGACTAGCGGGATATCTTTCCTACAATGAGCAGTTCTTC.

The chain employs TRBV9 and TRBJ1-4, with TRBD1 matching 9 bases. This CDR3 is 15 amino acids long. The junction had 4 bases not matched to a gene; V was cut back by 2 bases and J by 5 bases. Looked up from germline, CDR1 is SGDLS and CDR2 is YYNGEE. As DNA, the CDR3 is TGTGCCAGCAGCGTCTACGGGACAGGGAATGAAAAACTGTTTTTT. It codes for CASSVYGTGNEKLFF.

The chain is built from TRBV10-3 and TRBJ2-5; no clear D gene. This CDR3 contains 16 residues. CDR1 and CDR2 from the germline V gene are ENHRY and SYGVKD. With 4 bases removed from V and 5 bases from J, the gap between germline ends came to 20 bases. This CDR3 reads CAISVFSGDGVETQYF. Written as DNA, the CDR3 is TGTGCCATCAGTGTCTTTTCGGGTGATGGTGTGGAGACCCAGTACTTC.